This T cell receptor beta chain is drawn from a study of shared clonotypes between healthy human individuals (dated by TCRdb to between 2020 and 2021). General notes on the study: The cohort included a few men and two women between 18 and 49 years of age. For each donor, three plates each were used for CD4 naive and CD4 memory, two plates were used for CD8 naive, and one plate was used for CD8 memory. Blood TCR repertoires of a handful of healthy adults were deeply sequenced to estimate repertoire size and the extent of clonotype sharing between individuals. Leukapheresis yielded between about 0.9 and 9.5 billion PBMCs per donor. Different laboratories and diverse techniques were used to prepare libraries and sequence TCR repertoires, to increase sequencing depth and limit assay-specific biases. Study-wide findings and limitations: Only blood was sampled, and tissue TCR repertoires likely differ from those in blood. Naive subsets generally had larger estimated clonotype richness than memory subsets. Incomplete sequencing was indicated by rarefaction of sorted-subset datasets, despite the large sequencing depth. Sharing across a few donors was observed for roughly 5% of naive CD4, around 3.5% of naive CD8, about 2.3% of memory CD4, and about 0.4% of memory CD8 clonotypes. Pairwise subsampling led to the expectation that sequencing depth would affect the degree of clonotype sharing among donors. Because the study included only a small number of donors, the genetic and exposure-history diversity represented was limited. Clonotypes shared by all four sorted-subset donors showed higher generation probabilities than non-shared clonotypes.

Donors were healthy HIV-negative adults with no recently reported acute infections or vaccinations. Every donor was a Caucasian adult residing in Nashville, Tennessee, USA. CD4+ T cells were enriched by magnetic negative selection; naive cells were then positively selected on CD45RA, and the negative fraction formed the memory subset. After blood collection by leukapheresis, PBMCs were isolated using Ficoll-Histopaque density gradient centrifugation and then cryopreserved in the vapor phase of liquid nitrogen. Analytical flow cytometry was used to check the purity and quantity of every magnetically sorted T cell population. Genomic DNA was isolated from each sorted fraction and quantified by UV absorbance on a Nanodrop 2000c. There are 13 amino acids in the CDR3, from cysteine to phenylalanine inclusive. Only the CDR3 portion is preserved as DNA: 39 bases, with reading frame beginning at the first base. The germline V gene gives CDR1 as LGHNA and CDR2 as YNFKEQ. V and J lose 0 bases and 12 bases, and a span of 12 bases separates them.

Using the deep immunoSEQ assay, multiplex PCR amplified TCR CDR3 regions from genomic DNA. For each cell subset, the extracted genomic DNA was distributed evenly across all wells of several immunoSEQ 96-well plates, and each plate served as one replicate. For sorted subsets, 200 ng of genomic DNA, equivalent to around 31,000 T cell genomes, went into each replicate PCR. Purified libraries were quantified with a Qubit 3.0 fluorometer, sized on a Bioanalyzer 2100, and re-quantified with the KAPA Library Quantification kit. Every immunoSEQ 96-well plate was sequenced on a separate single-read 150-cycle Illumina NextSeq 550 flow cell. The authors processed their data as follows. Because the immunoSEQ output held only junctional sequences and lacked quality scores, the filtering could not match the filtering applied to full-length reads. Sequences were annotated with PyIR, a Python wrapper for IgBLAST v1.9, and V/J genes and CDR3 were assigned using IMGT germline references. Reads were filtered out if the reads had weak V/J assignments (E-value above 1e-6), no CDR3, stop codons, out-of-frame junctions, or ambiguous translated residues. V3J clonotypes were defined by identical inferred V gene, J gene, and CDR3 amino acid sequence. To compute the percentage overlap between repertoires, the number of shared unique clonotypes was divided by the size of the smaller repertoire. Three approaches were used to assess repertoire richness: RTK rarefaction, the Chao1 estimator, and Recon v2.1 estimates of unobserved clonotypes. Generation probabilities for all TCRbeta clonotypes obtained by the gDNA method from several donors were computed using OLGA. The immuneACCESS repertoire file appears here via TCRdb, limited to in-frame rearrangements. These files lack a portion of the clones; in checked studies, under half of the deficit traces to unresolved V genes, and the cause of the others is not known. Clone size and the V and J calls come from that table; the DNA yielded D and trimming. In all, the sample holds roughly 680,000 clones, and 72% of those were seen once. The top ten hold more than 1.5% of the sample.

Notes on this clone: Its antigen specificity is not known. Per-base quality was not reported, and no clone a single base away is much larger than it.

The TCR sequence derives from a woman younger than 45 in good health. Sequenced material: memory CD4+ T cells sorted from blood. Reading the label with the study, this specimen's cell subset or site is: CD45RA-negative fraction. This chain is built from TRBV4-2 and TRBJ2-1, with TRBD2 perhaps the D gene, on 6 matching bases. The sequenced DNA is TGTGCCAGCAGCCAAGAAGGGGACTTAGGGCAGTTCTTC. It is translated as CASSQEGDLGQFF.